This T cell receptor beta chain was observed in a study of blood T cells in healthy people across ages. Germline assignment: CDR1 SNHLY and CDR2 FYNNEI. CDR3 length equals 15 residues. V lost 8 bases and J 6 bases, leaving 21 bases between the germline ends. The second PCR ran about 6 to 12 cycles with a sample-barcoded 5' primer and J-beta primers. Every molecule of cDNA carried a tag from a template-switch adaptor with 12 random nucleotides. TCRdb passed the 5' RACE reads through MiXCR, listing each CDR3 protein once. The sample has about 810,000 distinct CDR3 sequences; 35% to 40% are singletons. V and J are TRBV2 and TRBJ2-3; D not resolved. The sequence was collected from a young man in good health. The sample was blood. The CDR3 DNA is TGTGCCAGCGAGACCGGCCTCATCCCACCCGATACGCAGTATTTT. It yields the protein CASETGLIPPDTQYF.